The rows below give T cell receptor beta chains drawn from one sample of a study of blood T cell repertoires in COVID-19. The assay was immunoSEQ multiplex PCR, and TCRdb's table has in-frame clones only and misses some. The table has roughly 150,000 clones, about 85% seen once; the top ten hold more than 2%. The sample taken for sequencing was peripheral blood. Receptors were obtained from a woman between 65 and 79 years old with acute or convalescent COVID-19. Each CDR3 is given with its conserved first and last residue. The D gene is left open where the match is weak. The listing skips clone size in some rows; elsewhere it reads once, few, many or a size class.

D gene | J gene | clone size | V gene | CDR3 protein | CDR3 DNA
TRBD1 | TRBJ2-5 | - | TRBV5-1 | CASSLQGQSQETQYF | TGCGCCAGCAGCTTGCAGGGACAGTCCCAAGAGACCCAGTACTTC
TRBD2 | TRBJ2-5 | - | TRBV5-6 | CASSWREWEAETQYF | TGTGCCAGCAGCTGGCGGGAGTGGGAGGCGGAGACCCAGTACTTC
- | TRBJ1-6 | - | TRBV2 | CATSGDPNSPLHF | TGTGCCACCTCAGGGGACCCTAATTCACCCCTCCACTTT
- | TRBJ1-1 | - | TRBV11-2 | CASSLSGAATEAFF | TGTGCCAGCAGCTTATCTGGGGCTGCCACTGAAGCTTTCTTT
- | TRBJ1-3 | - | TRBV6-2/TRBV6-3 | CASSLSGSGNTIYF | TGTGCCAGCAGTCTAAGCGGCTCTGGAAACACCATATATTTT
TRBD1 | TRBJ2-7 | - | TRBV2 | CASRMTGASYEQYF | TGTGCCAGCAGGATGACAGGGGCGTCCTACGAGCAGTACTTC
TRBD1 | TRBJ1-5 | - | TRBV6-5 | CASRGTGVVNQPQHF | TGTGCCAGCAGGGGGACAGGGGTGGTCAATCAGCCCCAGCATTTT
- | TRBJ1-2 | once | TRBV6-6 | CASSEDRSYGYTF | TGTGCCAGCAGCGAAGACAGAAGCTATGGCTACACCTTC
TRBD1 | TRBJ2-3 | once | TRBV11-1 | CASSLGTGGFSDTQYF | TGTGCCAGCAGCCTAGGGACAGGGGGATTTTCAGATACGCAGTATTTT
- | TRBJ2-2 | few | TRBV11-2 | CASSSVYGELFF | TGTGCCAGCAGCTCCGTATACGGGGAGCTGTTTTTT
TRBD1 | TRBJ1-2 | - | TRBV5-8 | CASKRRTGANYGYTF | TGTGCCAGCAAACGTCGGACAGGTGCTAACTATGGCTACACCTTC
TRBD1 | TRBJ1-4 | - | TRBV18 | CASTPGQHEKLFF | TGTGCCAGCACCCCGGGACAGCATGAAAAACTGTTTTTT
- | TRBJ1-1 | once | TRBV9 | CASSRYKGSTMNTEAFF | TGTGCCAGCAGCCGATACAAGGGGTCTACCATGAACACTGAAGCTTTCTTT
- | TRBJ1-1 | - | TRBV7-8 | CASSQVRPQGQTF | TGTGCCAGCAGCCAAGTCAGGCCTCAGGGACAAACCTTT
TRBD1 | TRBJ1-2 | - | TRBV6-6 | CASRAGQQNYGYTF | TGTGCCAGCAGGGCGGGACAGCAGAACTATGGCTACACCTTC
TRBD1 | TRBJ2-1 | - | TRBV3-1/TRBV3-2 | CASSQESRGYGHEQFF | TGTGCCAGCAGCCAAGAAAGCAGGGGGTACGGCCATGAGCAGTTCTTC
- | TRBJ2-6 | - | TRBV7-6 | CASSLEGGIGANVLTF | TGTGCCAGCAGCTTAGAGGGAGGCATCGGGGCCAACGTCCTGACTTTC
TRBD1 | TRBJ2-2 | - | TRBV15 | CATSRGQGRVGTGELFF | TGTGCCACCAGCAGAGGACAGGGACGGGTAGGCACCGGGGAGCTGTTTTTT
TRBD1 | TRBJ2-7 | - | TRBV9 | CASSANRDRARYEQYF | TGTGCCAGCAGCGCCAATCGCGACAGGGCGAGATACGAGCAGTACTTC
- | TRBJ2-3 | - | TRBV11-2 | CASTLGGRDTQYF | TGTGCCAGCACCCTGGGGGGAAGAGATACGCAGTATTTT
- | TRBJ1-2 | - | TRBV5-1 | CASSFDGMYGYTF | TGCGCCAGCAGCTTCGACGGGATGTATGGCTACACCTTC
- | TRBJ1-2 | - | TRBV6-2/TRBV6-3 | CASSNRGYGYTF | TGTGCCAGCAGTAACCGCGGCTATGGCTACACCTTC
TRBD2 | TRBJ2-1 | - | TRBV7-2 | CASSLTSDMARAYNEQFF | TGTGCCAGCAGCTTGACTAGCGATATGGCCCGGGCCTACAATGAGCAGTTCTTC
- | TRBJ1-6 | - | TRBV27 | CASSRRSYNSPLHF | TGTGCCAGCAGCCGACGGAGCTATAATTCACCCCTCCACTTT
- | TRBJ2-5 | - | TRBV19 | CASSIALARETQYF | TGTGCCAGTAGTATAGCACTAGCCAGAGAGACCCAGTACTTC
- | TRBJ2-1 | once | TRBV11-3 | CASSFGNEQFF | TGTGCCAGCAGCTTCGGCAATGAGCAGTTCTTC
TRBD1 | TRBJ1-2 | - | TRBV12-3/TRBV12-4 | CASRGTGGGYTF | TGTGCCAGCAGGGGGACAGGCGGTGGCTACACCTTC
- | TRBJ2-3 | - | TRBV5-1 | CASSPSGDTQYF | TGCGCCAGCAGCCCCAGCGGAGATACGCAGTATTTT
TRBD1 | TRBJ1-4 | - | TRBV7-9 | CASSFGTANEKLFF | TGTGCCAGCAGCTTCGGGACAGCTAATGAAAAACTGTTTTTT
TRBD1 | TRBJ1-2 | - | TRBV18 | CASSPTGQGGSLYGYTF | TGTGCCAGCTCACCGACGGGACAGGGGGGGTCCCTCTATGGCTACACCTTC
- | TRBJ1-2 | - | TRBV25-1 | CASRGQLGYGYTF | TGTGCCAGCAGGGGGCAGCTGGGGTATGGCTACACCTTC
TRBD1 | TRBJ2-7 | - | TRBV7-9 | CASSLEGAGASYEQYF | TGTGCCAGCAGCCTCGAGGGGGCAGGGGCCTCCTACGAGCAGTACTTC
- | TRBJ1-1 | - | TRBV5-1 | CASSLFAEAFF | TGCGCCAGCAGCCTCTTTGCTGAAGCTTTCTTT
- | TRBJ1-2 | - | TRBV2 | CASSATGPEVGGYTF | TGTGCCAGCAGTGCGACAGGCCCCGAGGTGGGAGGCTACACCTTC
TRBD1 | TRBJ2-5 | - | TRBV6-2/TRBV6-3 | CASSYSGGTVSETQYF | TGTGCCAGCAGTTACTCGGGTGGGACAGTCTCAGAGACCCAGTACTTC
TRBD1 | TRBJ1-2 | - | TRBV5-5 | CASRPGTGYWGYGYTF | TGTGCCAGCAGACCCGGGACAGGGTATTGGGGCTATGGCTACACCTTC
- | TRBJ1-2 | - | TRBV5-6 | CASSLAGGKKGYGYTF | TGTGCCAGCAGCTTGGCGGGAGGCAAAAAGGGCTATGGCTACACCTTC
TRBD2 | TRBJ2-5 | - | TRBV6-4 | CASNPLVAGVEETQYF | TGTGCCAGCAACCCTTTAGTAGCGGGGGTAGAAGAGACCCAGTACTTC
TRBD1 | TRBJ2-1 | - | TRBV27 | CASSLWRTGGTGNEQFF | TGTGCCAGCAGTTTATGGCGGACAGGGGGCACGGGCAATGAGCAGTTCTTC
- | TRBJ2-7 | few | TRBV7-9 | CASSLGGLQVEQYF | TGTGCCAGCAGCTTAGGCGGACTACAGGTTGAGCAGTACTTC
TRBD1 | TRBJ1-5 | - | TRBV2 | CASDRDRGAGQPQHF | TGTGCCAGCGACCGGGACAGGGGCGCTGGGCAGCCCCAGCATTTT
- | TRBJ2-1 | - | TRBV3-1/TRBV3-2 | CASSQVWGPLDEQFF | TGTGCCAGCAGCCAAGTCTGGGGCCCCCTCGATGAGCAGTTCTTC
TRBD2 | TRBJ2-1 | - | TRBV9 | CASSLQGLDSYNEQFF | TGTGCCAGCAGCCTACAGGGACTAGACTCCTACAATGAGCAGTTCTTC
TRBD1 | TRBJ1-6 | once | TRBV5-1 | CASSQTGNRDSPLHF | TGCGCCAGCAGCCAGACAGGGAACAGGGATTCACCCCTCCACTTT
- | TRBJ1-6 | - | TRBV5-6 | CASSFKTLPVNSPLHF | TGTGCCAGCAGCTTTAAGACACTGCCGGTTAATTCACCCCTCCACTTT
TRBD1 | TRBJ1-1 | few | TRBV18 | CASSPPGGKNTEAFF | TGTGCCAGCTCACCCCCAGGGGGCAAGAACACTGAAGCTTTCTTT
- | TRBJ2-3 | - | TRBV7-8 | CASSPSTDTQYF | TGTGCCAGCAGCCCGAGCACAGATACGCAGTATTTT
- | TRBJ1-2 | - | TRBV6-1 | CASSERLYGYTF | TGTGCCAGCAGTGAGCGTCTATATGGCTACACCTTC
- | TRBJ2-5 | - | TRBV5-1 | CASSLELTNQETQYF | TGCGCCAGCAGCTTGGAGTTGACTAACCAAGAGACCCAGTACTTC
- | TRBJ1-1 | - | TRBV6-5 | CASSLWGGNTEAFF | TGTGCCAGCAGTCTATGGGGGGGGAACACTGAAGCTTTCTTT